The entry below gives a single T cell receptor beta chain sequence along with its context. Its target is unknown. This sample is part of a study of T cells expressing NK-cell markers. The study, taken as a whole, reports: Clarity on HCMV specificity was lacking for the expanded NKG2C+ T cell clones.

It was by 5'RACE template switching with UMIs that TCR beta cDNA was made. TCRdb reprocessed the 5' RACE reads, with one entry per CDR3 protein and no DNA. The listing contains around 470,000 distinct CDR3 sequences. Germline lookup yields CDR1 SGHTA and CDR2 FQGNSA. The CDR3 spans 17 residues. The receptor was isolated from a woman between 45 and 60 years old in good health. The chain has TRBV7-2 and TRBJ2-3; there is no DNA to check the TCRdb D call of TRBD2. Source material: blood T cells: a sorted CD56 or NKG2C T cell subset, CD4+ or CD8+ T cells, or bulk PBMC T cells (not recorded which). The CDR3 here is CASAPKVASGGLGTQYF.